The subject of this entry is one T cell receptor beta chain. Its antigen remains unidentified. One end of the junction does not line up with germline, which may come from a read error. The data belong to a study of blood T cells in healthy people across ages. The second PCR ran about 6 to 11 cycles with a sample-barcoded 5' primer and J-beta primers. TCRdb ran MiXCR on the 5' RACE reads and lists one entry per CDR3 protein. The sample lists about 1.5 million distinct CDR3 sequences, approximately 42% seen once, with about 4% in the top ten. Overall study results and limits: More naive CD4+ cells and higher diversity were found in long-lived than in aged donors.

Per-sample PBMC isolation yielded at least 6.5 million cells. The germline CDR1 and CDR2 sequences are DFQATT and SNEGSKA (reference sequence). The CDR3 covers 18 residues. The receptor's source is a woman aged 18-35 years in good health. The sequenced sample consisted of blood. This sequence joins TRBV20-1 and TRBJ2-3; possibly TRBD2 for D (6 bases). The CDR3 sequence is CSAMDTQGGRLFTDTQSF. Here the CDR3 DNA reads TGCAGTGCTATGGACACCCAGGGAGGACGTCTATTCACAGATACGCAGTCTTTT.